This T cell receptor (beta chain) was identified during a study of blood T cell repertoires in COVID-19. Study at large: Samples came from the United States, Italy and Spain, spanning acute and convalescent COVID-19. The analysed material was cDNA or gDNA that came from T cells, B-cell-depleted T cells, or PBMCs.

In the study's own analysis: Researchers report that nucleated cell counts were estimated from reference gene primer amplification. Assay: immunoSEQ multiplex PCR; the TCRdb copy retains only in-frame clones and omits some. V and J calls plus clone size are reproduced from that table; the DNA served to infer D and trimming. This table has fewer than 300,000 clones, around 90% appearing once. Losses at the gene ends were 5 bases for V and 4 bases for J; bases not matched to a gene: 5. The CDR3 runs 14 residues. Looked up from germline, CDR1 is SGHAT and CDR2 is FQDESV (reference sequence). Sequencing was carried out using peripheral blood. The source is a man between 60 and 75 years old who had recovered from COVID-19. The V call is TRBV11-1, the J call TRBJ2-1; 7 bases fit TRBD1. For the CDR3, the DNA is TGTGCCAGCAGCCTACAGACAGGGTACAATGAGCAGTTCTTC. Its translation: CASSLQTGYNEQFF.